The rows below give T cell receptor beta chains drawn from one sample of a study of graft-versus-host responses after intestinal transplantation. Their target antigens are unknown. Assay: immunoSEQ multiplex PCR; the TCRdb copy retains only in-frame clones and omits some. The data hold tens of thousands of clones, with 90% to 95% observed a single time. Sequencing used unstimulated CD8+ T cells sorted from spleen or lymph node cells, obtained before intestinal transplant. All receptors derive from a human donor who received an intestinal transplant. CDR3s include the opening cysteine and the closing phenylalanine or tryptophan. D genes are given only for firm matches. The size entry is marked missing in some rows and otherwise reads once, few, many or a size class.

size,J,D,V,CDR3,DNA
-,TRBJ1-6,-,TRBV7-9,CASSLTESYNSPLHF,TGTGCCAGCAGCCTGACTGAGTCCTATAATTCACCCCTCCACTTT
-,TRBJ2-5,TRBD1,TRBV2,CASSVGTGGGETQYF,TGTGCCAGCAGTGTAGGGACAGGGGGCGGAGAGACCCAGTACTTC
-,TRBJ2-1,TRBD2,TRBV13,CASSGTGTSFYEQFF,TGTGCCAGCAGCGGGACCGGGACTAGCTTTTATGAGCAGTTCTTC
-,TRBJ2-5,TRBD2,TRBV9,CASSGTSGKETQYF,TGTGCCAGCAGTGGAACTAGCGGTAAAGAGACCCAGTACTTC
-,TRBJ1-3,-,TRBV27,CASSLVGRGYGNTIYF,TGTGCCAGCAGTTTAGTGGGCAGGGGTTACGGAAACACCATATATTTT
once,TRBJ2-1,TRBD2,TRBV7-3,CASSAGLAGNEQFF,TGTGCCAGCAGCGCGGGACTAGCAGGGAATGAGCAGTTCTTC
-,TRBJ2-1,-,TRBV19,CASMGGHEQFF,TGTGCCAGTATGGGGGGGCATGAGCAGTTCTTC
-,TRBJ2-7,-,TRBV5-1,CASSFGYGQTQYEQYF,TGCGCCAGCAGCTTCGGTTATGGACAGACTCAGTACGAGCAGTACTTC
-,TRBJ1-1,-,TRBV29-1,CSVAQGSTEAFF,TGCAGCGTCGCGCAGGGGAGCACTGAAGCTTTCTTT
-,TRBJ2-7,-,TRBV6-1,CASSEASSYEQYF,TGTGCCAGCAGTGAAGCTTCCTCGTACGAGCAGTACTTC
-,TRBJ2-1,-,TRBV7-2,CASSLEHLDIPSYNEQFF,TGTGCCAGCAGCTTAGAACATTTAGACATCCCATCCTACAATGAGCAGTTCTTC
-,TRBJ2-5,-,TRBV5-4,CASSLGAETQYF,TGTGCCAGCAGCTTGGGGGCAGAGACCCAGTACTTC
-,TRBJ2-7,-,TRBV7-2,CASSLDSAGEQYF,TGTGCCAGCAGCTTAGATTCGGCAGGAGAGCAGTACTTC
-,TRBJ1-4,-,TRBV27,CASSSSTWRKLFF,TGTGCCAGCAGTTCCTCGACCTGGAGGAAACTGTTTTTT
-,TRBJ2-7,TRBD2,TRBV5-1,CASSSRGGSYEQYF,TGCGCCAGCAGCTCACGGGGGGGTTCCTACGAGCAGTACTTC
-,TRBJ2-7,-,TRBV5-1,CASSLVGGPYEQYF,TGCGCCAGCAGCTTGGTCGGGGGGCCCTACGAGCAGTACTTC
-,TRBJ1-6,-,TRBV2,CASSGGSSYNSPLHF,TGTGCCAGCAGTGGAGGGAGCTCCTATAATTCACCCCTCCACTTT
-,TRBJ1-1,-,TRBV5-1,CASSLREGGRLLNEAFF,TGCGCCAGCAGCCTACGGGAGGGCGGACGACTTTTGAATGAAGCTTTCTTT
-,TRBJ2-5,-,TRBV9,CASSADGQQETQYF,TGTGCCAGCAGCGCCGACGGACAACAAGAGACCCAGTACTTC
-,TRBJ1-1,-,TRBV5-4,CASSTKGEAFF,TGTGCCAGCAGCACTAAGGGGGAAGCTTTCTTT
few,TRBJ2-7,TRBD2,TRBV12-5,CASAPGLEIYEQYF,TGTGCTAGTGCCCCCGGACTAGAGATCTACGAGCAGTACTTC
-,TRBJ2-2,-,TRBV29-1,CSAGGTDTGELFF,TGCAGCGCTGGGGGGACAGACACCGGGGAGCTGTTTTTT
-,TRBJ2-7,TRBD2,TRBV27,CASSLSMQGGAYEQYF,TGTGCCAGCAGTTTATCGATGCAGGGAGGGGCCTACGAGCAGTACTTC
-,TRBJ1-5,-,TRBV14,CASGRATNLYSNQPQHF,TGTGCCAGCGGGAGAGCAACAAATTTATATAGCAATCAGCCCCAGCATTTT
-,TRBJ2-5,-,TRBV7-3,CASSLTGGTGETQYF,TGTGCCAGCAGCTTAACCGGGGGAACCGGGGAGACCCAGTACTTC
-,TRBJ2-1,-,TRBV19,CASSIAGGLSSYNEQFF,TGTGCCAGTAGTATAGCAGGCGGACTAAGCTCCTACAATGAGCAGTTCTTC
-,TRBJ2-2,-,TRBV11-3,CASSLWSQANTGELFF,TGTGCCAGCAGCCTCTGGTCTCAGGCGAACACCGGGGAGCTGTTTTTT
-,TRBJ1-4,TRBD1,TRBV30,CAWTGGTNEKLFF,TGTGCCTGGACAGGGGGAACTAATGAAAAACTGTTTTTT
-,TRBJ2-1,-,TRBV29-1,CSVINNEQFF,TGCAGCGTTATAAACAATGAGCAGTTCTTC
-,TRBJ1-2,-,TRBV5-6,CASSFLLEVNYGYTF,TGTGCCAGCAGCTTCCTCCTGGAGGTCAACTATGGCTACACCTTC
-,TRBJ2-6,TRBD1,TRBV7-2,CASSLETGFGANVLTF,TGTGCCAGCAGCTTAGAGACAGGGTTTGGGGCCAACGTCCTGACTTTC
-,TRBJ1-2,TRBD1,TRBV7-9,CASSPVTGDRVSSNYGYTF,TGTGCCAGCAGTCCGGTGACCGGGGACAGGGTGTCTTCTAACTATGGCTACACCTTC
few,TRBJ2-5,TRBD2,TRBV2,CASSISSGVLQETQYF,TGTGCCAGCAGCATATCTAGCGGGGTACTCCAAGAGACCCAGTACTTC
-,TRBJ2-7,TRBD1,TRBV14,CASSHTRDRVLGEQYF,TGTGCCAGCAGCCACACACGGGACAGGGTTCTGGGCGAGCAGTACTTC
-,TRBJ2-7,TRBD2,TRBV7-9,CASSSPGLAVNRDYEQYF,TGTGCCAGCAGTTCACCGGGACTAGCGGTCAATAGGGACTACGAGCAGTACTTC
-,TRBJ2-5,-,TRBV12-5,CASGLAVGGQTQETQYF,TGTGCTAGTGGTTTGGCGGTCGGTGGGCAGACCCAAGAGACCCAGTACTTC
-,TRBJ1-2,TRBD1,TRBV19,CASRQGYSIYGYTF,TGTGCCAGCCGACAGGGTTACAGCATCTATGGCTACACCTTC
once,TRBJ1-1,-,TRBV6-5,CASSYSITAEAFF,TGTGCCAGCAGTTACTCGATAACAGCTGAAGCTTTCTTT